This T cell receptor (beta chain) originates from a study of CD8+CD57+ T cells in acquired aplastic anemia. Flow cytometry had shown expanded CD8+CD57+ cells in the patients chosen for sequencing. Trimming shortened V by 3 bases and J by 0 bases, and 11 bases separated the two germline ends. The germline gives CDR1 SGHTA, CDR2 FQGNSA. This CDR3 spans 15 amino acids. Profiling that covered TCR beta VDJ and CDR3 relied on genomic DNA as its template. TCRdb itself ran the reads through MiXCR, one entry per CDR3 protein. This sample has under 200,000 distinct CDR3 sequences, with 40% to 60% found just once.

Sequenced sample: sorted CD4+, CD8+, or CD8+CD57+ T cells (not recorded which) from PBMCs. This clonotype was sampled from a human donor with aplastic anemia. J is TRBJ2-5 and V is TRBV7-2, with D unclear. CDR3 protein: CASSLVTEYQETQYF. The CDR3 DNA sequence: TGTGCCAGCAGCTTGGTTACGGAGTACCAAGAGACCCAGTACTTC.